This TCR beta chain was documented in a study of human T cells and chemical hapten exposure. Notes on the study in general: Compared with pre-sensitization or healthy control sets, expanded TCRs clustered more.

TCRdb re-analysed the RACE reads in MiXCR, keeping a single row per CDR3 protein. The sample holds tens of thousands of distinct CDR3 sequences, approximately 35% seen once. This CDR3 is 15 amino acids long. Germline CDR1 LNHNV, CDR2 YYDKDF (reference sequence). V lost 1 base and J 10 bases, leaving 14 bases between the germline ends. This clonotype was observed a handful of times. The antigen remains unidentified. The time point here: patch test 1, 2 weeks after DPC sensitization. Noted treatment: therapeutic diphenylcyclopropenone sensitization with weekly scalp DPC. The chain links TRBV15 to TRBJ1-6; tentatively, D is TRBD1 (5 bases). The receptor was derived from a middle-aged man with alopecia areata. Some clones in this sample may be carry-over from other donors' samples. The specimen was whole blood, collected in connection with sensitization to the hapten diphenylcyclopropenone (DPC). CDR3 coding DNA: TGTGCCACCAGCAGAGCCTCCGGGGGAGAGTCACCCCTCCACTTT. It is translated as CATSRASGGESPLHF.